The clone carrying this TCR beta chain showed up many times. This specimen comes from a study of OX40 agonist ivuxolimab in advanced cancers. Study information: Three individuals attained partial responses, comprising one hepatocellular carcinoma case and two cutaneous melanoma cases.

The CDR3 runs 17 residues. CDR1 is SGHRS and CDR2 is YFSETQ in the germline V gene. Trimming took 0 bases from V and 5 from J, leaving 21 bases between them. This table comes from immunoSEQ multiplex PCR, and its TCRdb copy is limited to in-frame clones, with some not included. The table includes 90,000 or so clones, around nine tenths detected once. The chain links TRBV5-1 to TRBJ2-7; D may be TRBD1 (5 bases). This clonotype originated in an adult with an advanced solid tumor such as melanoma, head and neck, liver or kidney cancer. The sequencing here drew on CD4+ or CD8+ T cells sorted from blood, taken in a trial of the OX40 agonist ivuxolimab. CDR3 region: CASSLESWGSGSHEQYF. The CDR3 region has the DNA TGCGCCAGCAGCTTGGAAAGCTGGGGCTCCGGGTCTCACGAGCAGTACTTC.